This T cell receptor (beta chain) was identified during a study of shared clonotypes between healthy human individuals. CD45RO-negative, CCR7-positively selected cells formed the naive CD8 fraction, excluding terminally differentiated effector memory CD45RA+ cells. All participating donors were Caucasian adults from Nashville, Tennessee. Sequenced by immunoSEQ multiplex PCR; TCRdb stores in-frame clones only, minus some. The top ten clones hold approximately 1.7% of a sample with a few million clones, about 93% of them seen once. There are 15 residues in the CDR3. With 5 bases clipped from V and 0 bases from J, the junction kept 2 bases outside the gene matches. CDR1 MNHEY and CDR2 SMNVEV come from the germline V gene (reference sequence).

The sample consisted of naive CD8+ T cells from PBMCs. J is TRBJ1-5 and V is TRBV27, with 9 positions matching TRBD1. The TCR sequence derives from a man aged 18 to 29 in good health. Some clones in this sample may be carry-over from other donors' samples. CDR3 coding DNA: TGTGCCAGCAGTGAGGACAGGGGTAGCAATCAGCCCCAGCATTTT. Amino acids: CASSEDRGSNQPQHF.